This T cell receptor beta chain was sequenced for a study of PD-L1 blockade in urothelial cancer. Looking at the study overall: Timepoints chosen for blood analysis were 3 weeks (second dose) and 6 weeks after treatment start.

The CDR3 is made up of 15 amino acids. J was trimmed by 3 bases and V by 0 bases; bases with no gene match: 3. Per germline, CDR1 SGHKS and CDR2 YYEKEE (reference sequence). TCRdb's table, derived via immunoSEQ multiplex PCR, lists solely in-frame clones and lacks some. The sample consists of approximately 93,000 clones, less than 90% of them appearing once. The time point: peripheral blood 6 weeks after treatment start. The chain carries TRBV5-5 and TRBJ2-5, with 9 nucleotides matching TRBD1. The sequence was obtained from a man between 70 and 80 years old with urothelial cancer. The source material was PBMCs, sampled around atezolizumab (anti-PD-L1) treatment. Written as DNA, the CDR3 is TGTGCCAGCAGCTTGGACGGACAGGGGAAAGAGACCCAGTACTTC. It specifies CASSLDGQGKETQYF.